The entry below describes one T cell receptor beta chain. This sample stems from a study of blood T cell repertoires in COVID-19. Study summary: Collection of acute and convalescent COVID-19 samples took place in the United States, Italy and Spain. In each case, the material was cDNA or gDNA derived from T cells, B-cell-depleted T cells, or PBMCs.

Deletions cut 4 bases from V and 2 bases from J, with 5 bases between. Germline values: CDR1 LNHNV, CDR2 YYDKDF (reference sequence). CDR3 length: 12 residues. Original processing methods: Using reference gene primer amplification, nucleated cell counts were estimated. Some clones are missing from TCRdb's copy, which holds only in-frame ones; the method was immunoSEQ multiplex PCR. V and J calls and clone size are given by that table; D and trimming were obtained from the DNA. The table has about 97,000 clones, roughly 85% seen once. Sample: peripheral blood. This chain connects TRBV15 to TRBJ1-2; D remains unclear. This TCR was recovered from a woman aged 70-85 years with active or convalescent COVID-19. CDR3 bases: TGTGCCACCAGCATGGCCAACTATGGCTACACCTTC. Its protein product is CATSMANYGYTF.